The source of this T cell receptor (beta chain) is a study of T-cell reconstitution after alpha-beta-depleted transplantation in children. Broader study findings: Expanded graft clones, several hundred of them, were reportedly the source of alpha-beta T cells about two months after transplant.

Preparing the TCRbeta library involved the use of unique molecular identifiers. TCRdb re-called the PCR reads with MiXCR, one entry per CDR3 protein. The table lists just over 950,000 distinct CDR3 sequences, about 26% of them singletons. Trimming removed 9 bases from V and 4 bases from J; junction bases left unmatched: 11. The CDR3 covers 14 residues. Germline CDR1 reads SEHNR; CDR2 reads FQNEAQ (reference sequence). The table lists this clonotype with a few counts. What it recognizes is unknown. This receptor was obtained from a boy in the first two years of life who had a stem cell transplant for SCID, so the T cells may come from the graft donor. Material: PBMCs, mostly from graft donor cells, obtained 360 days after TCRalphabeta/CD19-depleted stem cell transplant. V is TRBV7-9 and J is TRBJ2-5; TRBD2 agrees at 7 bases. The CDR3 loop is CASTLAGRGETQYF. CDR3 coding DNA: TGTGCCAGTACCCTCGCGGGGAGGGGAGAGACCCAGTACTTC.